This T cell receptor (beta chain) was captured in a study of T cells in Graves' hyperthyroidism and ophthalmopathy. Study details: At initial diagnosis, before any treatment had begun, peripheral blood was obtained. Study results and limitations: The model made its ophthalmopathy prediction, and onset followed a median approximately six months later. In the blood, most expanded thyroid clonotypes above 0.001 appeared as well.

PBMCs came from more than 9.5 ml fresh peripheral blood. After removal of 3 bases from V and 2 bases from J, the junction contained 4 bases not matched to a gene. The CDR3 is 15 residues long. Germline lookup yields CDR1 SEHNR and CDR2 FQNEAQ (reference sequence). Authors of the study amplified TCR beta CDR3 regions from RNA transcripts. First-round RT-PCR with HTBI primers amplified the TCR CDR3 region. TCRdb recomputed calls from the multiplex PCR reads with MiXCR, one row per CDR3 protein. The data hold about 700,000 distinct CDR3 sequences, with around 15% observed a single time. In this sample, this clonotype turned up many times. Its antigen is not identified.

What was sequenced was blood. The clonotype comes from a young woman with Graves' hyperthyroidism. The J gene is TRBJ2-5, the V gene TRBV7-9, with 9 bases identical to TRBD1. CDR3 amino acids: CASSLYRGRQETQYF. The CDR3, as DNA: TGTGCCAGCAGCTTGTACAGGGGGCGGCAAGAGACCCAGTACTTC. The variable domain in full, completed from reference TRBV7-9 and TRBJ2-5, reads DTGVSQNPRHKITKRGQNVTFRCDPISEHNRLYWYRQTLGQGPEFLTYFQNEAQLEKSRLLSDRFSAERPKGSFSTLEIQRTEQGDSAMYLCASSLYRGRQETQYFGPGTRLLVL.